This T cell receptor (beta chain) appears in the sequencing data of a study of blood T cells in healthy people across ages. Study observations and caveats: In older individuals, TCR beta diversity per million T cells was lower, falling roughly linearly with age. One million T cells yielded diversity estimates that were considered underestimates.

CDR3 size: 17 residues. The germline V gene encodes CDR1 LGHNA and CDR2 YNFKEQ. With V trimmed by 1 base and J by 5 bases, 14 bases remained unmatched. Russia was home to the donors, healthy Caucasian individuals aged about 6 to 90. Using a J-beta primer mix together with a sample-barcoded 5' primer, a second PCR was run for roughly 7 to 12 cycles. TCRdb processed the 5' RACE reads anew with MiXCR; each CDR3 protein has one entry. The sample holds some 920,000 distinct CDR3 sequences, approximately 50% seen once. This clonotype came up a few times. Its cognate antigen is unknown. V and J are TRBV4-2 and TRBJ2-7, with 7 bases aligning to TRBD2. This clonotype originated in a woman aged 60-70 years in good health. Sequencing used blood. The chain's CDR3 is CASSQAGGVWTAHEQYF. The CDR3 DNA sequence: TGTGCCAGCAGCCAAGCGGGGGGTGTATGGACCGCCCACGAGCAGTACTTC.